This T cell receptor (beta chain) was documented in a study of beta chain features in type 1 diabetes. Study-wide results and limits: Researchers report that Type 1 diabetes patients had moderately but significantly shorter TCRB CDR3s across all four CD4+ subsets. It was among patients, rather than healthy donors, that naive, central memory and Treg TCRB repertoires appeared more similar.

Every isolated RNA sample was fully reverse transcribed, so sequencing captured expressed TCRB transcripts. Clones were read by immunoSEQ multiplex PCR, and TCRdb kept only the in-frame ones, dropping some. The sample lists 300,000 or so clones, roughly 14% occurring once. The V and J ends lost 6 bases and 1 base, in that order; junction bases with no gene match: 5. The CDR3 is made up of 15 amino acids. In germline, CDR1 is MNHEY, CDR2 SMNVEV (reference sequence). This clone was counted between two and nine times. Its specificity is not known. V is TRBV27 and J is TRBJ1-5, with 8 bases lining up with TRBD1. What was sequenced was naive CD4+ T cells from blood. This TCR was recovered from a woman aged 18 to 35 with type 1 diabetes. DNA of the CDR3: TGTGCCAGCAGAAGAACAGGGGGGAGCAATCAGCCCCAGCATTTT. Amino acid sequence: CASRRTGGSNQPQHF.